This T cell receptor (beta chain) was identified in a study of T cell changes during pregnancy in multiple sclerosis (dated by TCRdb to about 2019). For context, the study as a whole: In women with multiple sclerosis, the researchers looked at how the T cell repertoire shifted as pregnancy progressed.

Libraries came from the immunoSEQ multiplex PCR assay. TCRdb limited this immuneACCESS table to in-frame rearrangements with V and J called. A share of clones is missing; checked studies link under half to unresolved V genes, and the rest is unexplained. This sample holds tens of thousands of clones; around 91% were observed only once. The ten largest clones add up to about 1.3% of the sample. Worth noting for this clone: The specificity of this receptor is unknown. Per-nucleotide qualities are absent, and no much larger clonotype sits a single base away.

CDR1 and CDR2, per the germline V gene (reference sequence), are MNHEY and SMNVEV. The CDR3 has 15 amino acids, counting the end cysteine and phenylalanine. CDR3 DNA is the only sequence kept; it has 45 bases, read in frame from the first base. Trimming accounts for 7 bases at V and 0 bases at J, while the number of junction bases matched to no gene is 4. The clonotype originates from a female donor in good health, enrolled as a control in a pregnancy study. The sample here was peripheral blood, taken in the third trimester of pregnancy. The rearranged segments are TRBV27 and TRBJ2-2, with 8 central nucleotides matching TRBD1. CDR3 reads: CASIPGGANTGELFF. The DNA sequence is TGTGCCAGCATCCCAGGGGGCGCGAACACCGGGGAGCTGTTTTTT.